Below, 17 T cell receptor beta chains from the same sample are listed, as sequenced in a study of blood T cells in healthy people across ages. For the second PCR, which ran for roughly 6 to 12 cycles, a sample-barcoded 5' primer and a J-beta primer mix were used. From the 5' RACE reads, TCRdb called clonotypes with MiXCR, one entry per CDR3 protein. This table has more than 900,000 distinct CDR3 sequences, almost 30% appearing once. The same specimen was also included in a second study, on T cells of mothers and their children.

The specimen was blood. Receptors originate from a middle-aged woman in good health.

In its sample, this clonotype was seen a few times. This sequence joins TRBV7-9 and TRBJ2-7, with 7 bases identical to TRBD1. Germline V gene data show CDR1 as SEHNR and CDR2 as FQNEAQ (reference sequence). V trimming: 5 bases; J trimming: 2 bases; junction bases outside the gene matches: 15. This CDR3 spans 17 amino acids. CDR3 loop: CASSGGQGGLNPYEQYF. In nucleotides, the CDR3 is TGTGCCAGCAGCGGCGGCCAAGGGGGCCTTAACCCCTACGAGCAGTACTTC.

There are many counts of this clonotype. V gene TRBV7-6 combines with J gene TRBJ1-1; D unclear. The CDR3 totals 15 residues. CDR1 is SGHVS and CDR2 is FNYEAQ in the germline V gene. Trimming cost V 1 base and J 0 bases, with 9 bases left between them. CDR3 amino acids: CASSLEGPMNTEAFF. The DNA for the CDR3 is TGTGCCAGCAGCTTAGAAGGGCCCATGAACACTGAAGCTTTCTTT.

The chain recombines TRBV11-2 with TRBJ2-3, with a tentative D call TRBD2 (6 bases). CDR1 SGHAT and CDR2 FQNNGV come from the germline V gene. Deletions cut 3 bases from V and 1 base from J, with 8 bases between. The CDR3 totals 14 residues. CDR3 amino acids: CASSLRERTDTQYF. Written as DNA, the CDR3 is TGTGCCAGCAGCTTGCGGGAACGCACAGATACGCAGTATTTT.

This clonotype occurred many times. The rearrangement links TRBV5-1 to TRBJ2-1; 8 bases line up with TRBD1. The germline V gene encodes CDR1 SGHRS and CDR2 YFSETQ. This CDR3 spans 16 amino acids. Losses at the gene ends were 0 bases for V and 4 bases for J; bases not matched to a gene: 6. The DNA for the CDR3 is TGCGCCAGCAGCTTGGCCTCAGGGGGCCCTTACAATGAGCAGTTCTTC. Residues: CASSLASGGPYNEQFF.

This chain joins TRBV5-1 and TRBJ2-7, with 8 nucleotides matching TRBD1. Germline lookup yields CDR1 SGHRS and CDR2 YFSETQ. Trimming took 3 bases from V and 5 from J; bases not matched to a gene: 4. The CDR3 is 13 amino acids. The CDR3 DNA is TGCGCCAGCAGCTATGGACAGGGCCACGAGCAGTACTTC. Its translation: CASSYGQGHEQYF.

This clonotype was found many times. The rearrangement links TRBV7-2 to TRBJ2-1, with TRBD2 matching over 8 bases. This CDR3 contains 14 residues. V was clipped by 4 bases and J by 8 bases; unmatched bases: 7. CDR1 is SGHTA and CDR2 is FQGNSA in the germline V gene. CDR3 amino acids: CASSSTGGWHEQFF. The CDR3 bases are TGTGCCAGCAGCTCAACGGGGGGGTGGCATGAGCAGTTCTTC.

This clonotype came up many times. The chain is built from TRBV7-2 and TRBJ1-2, with TRBD1 matching 10 bases. From germline, CDR1 is SGHTA and CDR2 FQGNSA. This CDR3 has 13 residues. Trimming at V came to 5 bases and at J to 5 bases, leaving 2 bases not matched to a gene. The chain's CDR3 is CASSRGQGYGYTF. CDR3 in DNA: TGTGCCAGCAGCCGGGGACAGGGGTATGGCTACACCTTC.

This sequence joins TRBV12-5 and TRBJ1-1; a weak D match, TRBD1 (6 bases). Trimming left V 0 bases short and J 1 base short, with 12 bases between. The CDR3 is 16 residues long. Germline values: CDR1 LGHNT, CDR2 FRNRAP. The CDR3 protein is CASGLVLGRGNTEAFF. The CDR3 DNA is TGTGCTAGTGGTTTGGTACTCGGCAGGGGGAACACTGAAGCTTTCTTT.

This clonotype was seen more than once but under ten times. The chain carries TRBV28 and TRBJ2-1, with 7 bases that match TRBD2. Germline CDR1 and CDR2: MDHEN and SYDVKM. Trimming cost V 5 bases and J 7 bases; bases outside gene matches: 8. The CDR3 sequence is 14 residues long. In nucleotides, the CDR3 is TGTGCCAGCAGTCCAGCCGTCGGGGGGAATGAGCAGTTCTTC. Encoded protein: CASSPAVGGNEQFF.

The J gene is TRBJ2-4, the V gene TRBV7-2; 10 nucleotides match TRBD2. The DNA end is more similar to TRBJ2-7, so the J call may be wrong. CDR3 length equals 16 residues. The germline V gene encodes CDR1 SGHTA and CDR2 FQGNSA. The CDR3: CASSPPLERGGYEQYF. CDR3 bases: TGTGCCAGCAGCCCTCCCCTAGAGCGGGGGGGCTACGAGCAGTACTTC.

The chain recombines TRBV6-5 with TRBJ2-1, with D uncertain. Deletions cut 0 bases from V and 9 bases from J, with 9 bases between. This CDR3 region has 13 residues. Looked up from germline, CDR1 is MNHEY and CDR2 is SVGAGI. CDR3 DNA sequence: TGTGCCAGCAGTTACTCTGGGGTCACTGAGCAGTTCTTC. The encoded protein is CASSYSGVTEQFF.

This clonotype was recorded many times. The CDR3 loop is CSARRAARRGNEQFF. In DNA form, the CDR3 reads TGCAGTGCTAGAAGGGCGGCAAGAAGGGGCAATGAGCAGTTCTTC. The chain uses TRBV20-1 and TRBJ2-1; perhaps TRBD1 as D (5 bases). The CDR3 sequence is 15 residues long. Germline loops: CDR1 DFQATT, CDR2 SNEGSKA (reference sequence). Trimming left V 2 bases short and J 6 bases short, with 17 bases between.

This rearrangement joins TRBV29-1 to TRBJ2-5; 7 nucleotides line up with TRBD2. Per the germline V gene, CDR1 is SQVTM and CDR2 is ANQGSEA. This CDR3 is built from 12 residues. With V trimmed by 7 bases and J by 7 bases, 9 bases remained unmatched. CDR3 sequence: CSGRTRQATQYF. The CDR3 bases are TGCAGCGGGCGGACTAGGCAGGCGACCCAGTACTTC.

The gene calls are TRBV12-3 or TRBV12-4 and TRBJ1-2, with 7 bases lining up with TRBD1. V shed 3 bases, J shed 4 bases, and the junction held 23 bases outside the gene matches. The CDR3 has 20 amino acids. This CDR3 reads CASSFVRDRVFIGRSYGYTF. CDR3 nucleotides: TGTGCCAGCAGTTTTGTTCGAGACAGGGTCTTCATCGGACGTTCCTATGGCTACACCTTC.

The chain uses TRBV4-1 and TRBJ2-1; D is tentatively TRBD1 or TRBD2 (5 bases each). Looked up from germline, CDR1 is MGHRA and CDR2 is YSYEKL. The CDR3 has 15 amino acids. With 2 bases removed from V and 0 bases from J, the gap between germline ends came to 8 bases. DNA for the CDR3: TGCGCCAGCAGCCAATGGGGGTTCTCCTACAATGAGCAGTTCTTC. It yields the protein CASSQWGFSYNEQFF.

In its sample, this clonotype was seen many times. CDR3 in DNA: TGTGCCAGCAGCTTGGGGTCAGTCCTAGCCAAAAACATTCAGTACTTC. It translates to CASSLGSVLAKNIQYF. This chain links TRBV5-5 with TRBJ2-4; D call uncertain. CDR3 length equals 16 residues. Germline V lookup: CDR1 SGHKS, CDR2 YYEKEE (reference sequence). V lost 0 bases and J lost 0, with 10 bases in between.

The genes are TRBV7-3 and TRBJ1-1; the D gene is possibly TRBD1 (5 bases). This CDR3 has 13 residues. V was pared by 5 bases and J by 1 base, with 8 bases between. Germline lookup yields CDR1 SGHTA and CDR2 FQGTGA. The CDR3 protein is CASSKTGNTEAFF. The CDR3 DNA reads TGTGCCAGCAGCAAAACAGGGAACACTGAAGCTTTCTTT. The whole variable domain, remainder taken from reference TRBV7-3 and TRBJ1-1, is GAGVSQTPSNKVTEKGKYVELRCDPISGHTALYWYRQSLGQGPEFLIYFQGTGAADDSGLPNDRFFAVRPEGSVSTLKIQRTERGDSAVYLCASSKTGNTEAFFGQGTRLTVV.